This is a list of T cell receptor beta chains from one sample in a study of blood T cells in healthy people across ages. Each CDR3 protein is one row after TCRdb ran MiXCR on the 5' RACE reads. In the table there are approximately 1,000,000 distinct CDR3 sequences, 45% of which are singletons. The source material was blood. The receptors were gathered from a woman aged 60 to 75 in good health. The CDR3 runs from the conserved cysteine through the conserved F or W. The D gene is left open where the match is weak. The size field is filled for only some rows; it gives once, few, many or a size class.

V gene	D gene	J gene	clone size	CDR3 DNA	CDR3 protein
TRBV12-3/TRBV12-4	TRBD1	TRBJ2-5	-	TGTGCCAGCAGTCCAACGACCGGGACAGGGAAAGAGACCCAGTACTTC	CASSPTTGTGKETQYF
TRBV20-1	-	TRBJ2-1	few	TGCAGTGCTAGAACCGAAGGAAATGAGCAGTTCTTC	CSARTEGNEQFF
TRBV29-1	-	TRBJ2-2	-	TGCAGCGTGTATATTGGACCGCCTGCCGGGGAGCTGTTTTTT	CSVYIGPPAGELFF
TRBV4-1	TRBD2	TRBJ2-7	many	TGCGCCAGCAGCCAAGAGTCGTTAGCGGGCAGCTACGAGCAGTACTTC	CASSQESLAGSYEQYF
TRBV28	TRBD1	TRBJ2-3	-	TGTGCCACCCGGTGGGGACAGGGCACAGATACGCAGTATTTT	CATRWGQGTDTQYF
TRBV12-3/TRBV12-4	TRBD1	TRBJ2-4	-	TGTGCCAGCAGTTTAAGACAGGGCCAAAACATTCAGTACTTC	CASSLRQGQNIQYF
TRBV5-1	-	TRBJ1-5	few	TGCGCCAGCAGCCTCGGGACGATGAATCAGCCCCAGCATTTT	CASSLGTMNQPQHF
TRBV6-1	-	TRBJ1-1	-	TGTGCCAGCAGTGAAAGGGGGAGAACTGAAGCTTTCTTT	CASSERGRTEAFF
TRBV6-5	TRBD2	TRBJ2-1	few	TGTGCCAGCAGCCTCGGGAGGGCCATAAATGAGCAGTTCTTC	CASSLGRAINEQFF
TRBV29-1	-	TRBJ2-1	-	TGCAGCGTCTCCCCTAGAGGGAGCTCCTACAATGAGCAGTTCTTC	CSVSPRGSSYNEQFF
TRBV30	-	TRBJ1-5	-	TGTGCCTGGAGTCGGGACGTAAACAATCAGCCCCAGCATTTT	CAWSRDVNNQPQHF
TRBV4-2	-	TRBJ2-5	few	TGTGCCAGCAGCCCTACCGGGAGTACGGGGTGGATACGAGAGACCCAGTACTTC	CASSPTGSTGWIRETQYF
TRBV9	-	TRBJ2-7	-	TGTGCCAGCAACGCAAACCCGGACGGCGGATCCTACGAGCAGTACTTC	CASNANPDGGSYEQYF
TRBV28	-	TRBJ2-5	-	TGTGCCAGCAAAGGGTTTATCGGGCAGTACTTC	CASKGFIGQYF
TRBV4-2	-	TRBJ2-7	few	TGTGCCAGCAGCCCGGTAAGGGGCGGATCCTCCTACAATGAGCAGTACTTC	CASSPVRGGSSYNEQYF
TRBV7-6	-	TRBJ2-7	once	TGTGCCAGCAGCTCCGGGACCGGTTTCGCCGAGCAGTACTTC	CASSSGTGFAEQYF
TRBV20-1	-	TRBJ2-3	-	TGCAGTGCTAGCCGGGACGGAAGCACAGATACGCAGTATTTT	CSASRDGSTDTQYF
TRBV2	-	TRBJ2-1	many	TGTGCCAGCAGGGGCTACAATGAGCAGTTCTTC	CASRGYNEQFF
TRBV7-9	-	TRBJ2-7	-	TGTGCCAGCAGCGGGAATTACAGGGAATACGAGCAGTACTTC	CASSGNYREYEQYF
TRBV10-3	TRBD1	TRBJ1-2	-	TGTGCCATCATGGTGGGACAGGGGGGAAACTATGGCTACACCTTC	CAIMVGQGGNYGYTF
TRBV12-3/TRBV12-4	-	TRBJ1-2	-	TGTGCCAGCCATGCCCCCTTTCGGGGCTACACCTTC	CASHAPFRGYTF
TRBV3-1	-	TRBJ2-7	-	TGTGCCAGCAGCCAAGACCCCCGCGCTTTTTACGAGCAGTACTTC	CASSQDPRAFYEQYF
TRBV7-2	-	TRBJ2-3	-	TGTGCCAGCAGCCAAATACTAGTCGGGGCGGGTGATACGCAGTATTTT	CASSQILVGAGDTQYF
TRBV19	TRBD2	TRBJ2-7	-	TGTGCCAGTAGGCATACTAGCGGAGGTCTCTACGAGCAGTACTTC	CASRHTSGGLYEQYF
TRBV6-6	TRBD2	TRBJ2-1	-	TGTGCCAGCAGCCGCCCGGCGGGAGGCTACAATGAGCAGTTCTTC	CASSRPAGGYNEQFF
TRBV9	TRBD2	TRBJ2-7	-	TGTGCCAGCAGCCCTCGGGGAGGCGGGAGTCACGCCGACGAGCAGTACTTC	CASSPRGGGSHADEQYF
TRBV7-3	-	TRBJ2-1	few	TGTGCCAGCAGCTTAACGGGGTCCAGGAGGGAGCAGTTCTTC	CASSLTGSRREQFF
TRBV3-1	-	TRBJ2-7	-	TGTGCCAGCAGCCAATCTCACAGCTCCTACGAGCAGTACTTC	CASSQSHSSYEQYF
TRBV2	-	TRBJ2-7	-	TGTGCCAGCAGAGTTGACAGTTTCTACGAGCAGTACTTC	CASRVDSFYEQYF
TRBV20-1	TRBD2	TRBJ2-7	few	TGCAGTGCTAGTCCCTATAGCGGGGGATTCTACGAGCAGTACTTC	CSASPYSGGFYEQYF
TRBV5-1	-	TRBJ2-7	-	TGCGCCAGCAGCTTGAAGGGGGGCGGGAGCTACGAGCAGTACTTC	CASSLKGGGSYEQYF
TRBV27	TRBD2	TRBJ2-1	-	TGTGCCAGCAGAGCGGGAGTCTATGAGCAGTTCTTC	CASRAGVYEQFF
TRBV29-1	TRBD1	TRBJ2-7	-	TGCAGCTTCCGGGACAGGGGCTTACATGAGCAGTACTTC	CSFRDRGLHEQYF
TRBV4-2	-	TRBJ2-5	few	TGTGCCAGCAGCCAAGGGGTAGGGGGTATAGGAGAGACCCAGTACTTC	CASSQGVGGIGETQYF
TRBV7-9	-	TRBJ2-3	few	TGTGCCAGCAGCCCCAGGGGGGTCAGCACAGATACGCAGTATTTT	CASSPRGVSTDTQYF
TRBV28	TRBD2	TRBJ2-1	-	TGTGCCAGAAGGGAGCAGTGTGAGCGGGAGGGCTTAGGGAATGAGCAGTTCTTC	CARREQCEREGLGNEQFF
TRBV28	TRBD1	TRBJ2-7	few	TGTGCCAGCAGGCTACAGGGGGTACTGTACGAGCAGTACTTC	CASRLQGVLYEQYF
TRBV20-1	TRBD2	TRBJ2-7	-	TGCAGTGCTCCGACCTTGGTTAGCGGGTCCTACGAGCAGTACTTC	CSAPTLVSGSYEQYF
TRBV2	-	TRBJ2-7	-	TGTGCCAGCACCGAACGAAGCCCGGGGGCCTACGAGCAGTACTTC	CASTERSPGAYEQYF
TRBV6-5	-	TRBJ1-2	-	TGTGCCAGCAGTTATGGGGACCCAGGCAGCTATGGCTACACCTTC	CASSYGDPGSYGYTF
TRBV20-1	-	TRBJ1-6	many	TGCAGTGCTAGAGAGGGAGTTGTGAATTCACCCCTCCACTTT	CSAREGVVNSPLHF
TRBV20-1	-	TRBJ2-6	-	TGCAGTGCTAGAGCCCCAGGGGCCAACGTCCTGACTTTC	CSARAPGANVLTF
TRBV20-1	-	TRBJ2-1	-	TGCAGTGCTAGAGGAGGCAGGTTGGGTGAGCAGTTCTTC	CSARGGRLGEQFF
TRBV7-2	-	TRBJ2-6	many	TGTGCCAGCAGCTCTGATGGAGGCTGGGGGGCCAACGTCCTGACTTTC	CASSSDGGWGANVLTF
TRBV4-2	-	TRBJ1-4	few	TGTGCCAGCAGCCAAGTACGGGATGAGGGGGAAAAACTGTTTTTT	CASSQVRDEGEKLFF
TRBV7-2	-	TRBJ2-3	many	TGTGCCAGCAGCTTAGATGTGGGACGGATGGATACGCAGTATTTT	CASSLDVGRMDTQYF
TRBV18	-	TRBJ2-7	few	TGTGCCAGCTCACCCTCAAGGAGCTCCTACGAGCAGTACTTC	CASSPSRSSYEQYF
TRBV27	-	TRBJ1-5	-	TGTGACAGCAGTGTTTCCAAGGGAGGAGGGAATCAGCCCCAGCATTTT	CDSSVSKGGGNQPQHF
TRBV6-1	TRBD1	TRBJ2-7	-	TGTGCCAGCAGTCACAGGGGCCCCACCTACGAGCAGTACTTC	CASSHRGPTYEQYF
TRBV20-1	-	TRBJ2-1	few	TGCAGTGCTAGAGAAGTGGTAGCCCATTTCAATGAGCAGTTCTTC	CSAREVVAHFNEQFF